One and the same sample provided the 16 T cell receptor beta chains below, sequenced in a study of shared clonotypes between healthy human individuals. Sequencing used immunoSEQ multiplex PCR; TCRdb keeps in-frame clones, though not all of them. This sample yields roughly 500,000 clones, of which 90% to 97% are seen a single time; approximately 0.062% belongs to the top ten. What was sequenced was naive CD4+ T cells sorted from blood. Indicated subset: CD45RA+ positively selected. The receptors come from a woman between 25 and 40 years old in good health.

The chain recombines TRBV19 with TRBJ2-3; TRBD2 aligns across 11 bases. The CDR3 consists of 18 residues. The J segment lost 1 base and the V segment lost 7 bases, leaving 13 bases of the junction unmatched. Germline CDR1 and CDR2: LNHDA and SQIVND (reference sequence). The CDR3 spells CASTPSGRTSYGTDTQYF. In DNA form, the CDR3 reads TGTGCCAGTACTCCTAGCGGGAGGACTTCCTACGGCACAGATACGCAGTATTTT.

This chain links TRBV19 with TRBJ2-7; TRBD2 agrees at 7 bases. The CDR3 totals 14 residues. After removal of 5 bases from V and 4 bases from J, the junction contained 8 bases not matched to a gene. The germline gives CDR1 LNHDA, CDR2 SQIVND (reference sequence). The CDR3 spells CASSQTSATYEQYF. The CDR3 nucleotides read TGTGCCAGTAGTCAAACTAGCGCCACTTACGAGCAGTACTTC.

This chain connects TRBV4-1 to TRBJ2-5; no firm D call. Germline-derived CDR1 and CDR2 are MGHRA and YSYEKL. The CDR3 is 17 residues long. Trimming removed 3 bases at V and 1 base at J, with 18 bases between. The CDR3 DNA follows: TGCGCCAGCAGCCAGACCATAACCGAGAGAGGCCAAGAGACCCAGTACTTC. This gives the protein CASSQTITERGQETQYF.

This clone was counted a single time. V and J are TRBV18 and TRBJ2-1; 15 bases map to TRBD2. This CDR3 is built from 19 residues. V lost 3 bases to trimming and J lost 6 bases; unmatched junction nucleotides: 12. The germline V gene encodes CDR1 KGHSH and CDR2 LQKENI. CDR3: CASSPIMGTSGRLSNEQFF. DNA for the CDR3: TGTGCCAGCTCACCTATAATGGGGACTAGCGGGAGGCTTTCCAATGAGCAGTTCTTC.

The chain carries TRBV11-3 and TRBJ1-5; maybe TRBD1 (5 bases). Looked up from germline, CDR1 is SGHNT and CDR2 is YENEEA. V was pared by 4 bases and J by 1 base, with 11 bases between. The CDR3 runs 15 residues. CDR3 sequence reads: CASSSNRKSNQPQHF. CDR3 DNA: TGTGCCAGCAGCTCAAACAGGAAAAGCAATCAGCCCCAGCATTTT.

V gene TRBV7-3 combines with J gene TRBJ1-1; D unresolved. CDR1 is SGHTA and CDR2 is FQGTGA in the germline V gene. V was cut by 1 base and J by 1 base, with 10 bases left in between. The CDR3 is 15 residues long. The CDR3 nucleotides read TGTGCCAGCAGCTTAAGGAGGACGGGGAACACTGAAGCTTTCTTT. This encodes CASSLRRTGNTEAFF.

The chain links TRBV6-1 to TRBJ2-4; no definite D call. CDR1 and CDR2 from the germline V gene are MNHNS and SASEGT. V gave up 1 base and J gave up 1 base, with 14 bases separating them. The CDR3 totals 17 residues. For the CDR3, the DNA is TGTGCCAGCAGTGAAGGTGTCCTCTTCGGGGCCAAAAACATTCAGTACTTC. Its translation is CASSEGVLFGAKNIQYF.

V usage is TRBV18 and J usage is TRBJ2-5; TRBD2 matches at 7 bases. The germline V gene has CDR1 KGHSH and CDR2 LQKENI. Germline trimming cut 5 bases from V and 4 bases from J; bases unmatched to any gene: 4. The CDR3 contains 13 residues. The CDR3 protein is CASSAREGETQYF. CDR3 nucleotides: TGTGCCAGCTCAGCCAGGGAGGGAGAGACCCAGTACTTC.

This clone has a handful of counts. V is TRBV10-1 and J is TRBJ1-2; a weak D match, TRBD1 (6 bases). The V and J ends lost 2 bases and 7 bases respectively, with 14 bases between them. The CDR3 consists of 14 residues. Germline assignment: CDR1 WNHNN and CDR2 SYGVQD (reference sequence). CDR3 protein: CASSEPQGFSGYTF. The DNA for the CDR3 is TGCGCCAGCAGTGAGCCGCAGGGGTTTAGTGGCTACACCTTC.

The chain employs TRBV11-2 and TRBJ2-1; possibly TRBD1 or TRBD2 for D (6 bases each). Per the germline V gene, CDR1 is SGHAT and CDR2 is FQNNGV. Trimming took 1 base from V and 4 from J, leaving 11 bases between them. CDR3 length equals 15 residues. CDR3 nucleotide sequence: TGTGCCAGCAGCTTAGGGAGGGGGGATTACAATGAGCAGTTCTTC. Translation gives CASSLGRGDYNEQFF.

V gene TRBV11-3 combines with J gene TRBJ2-3; the match to TRBD2 covers 7 bases. Germline assignment: CDR1 SGHNT and CDR2 YENEEA. The CDR3 is 14 amino acids. The trim removed 2 bases at V and 4 bases at J, leaving 3 bases unmatched. The CDR3 loop reads CASSLSGTSDTQYF. In nucleotides, the CDR3 is TGTGCCAGCAGCTTAAGCGGGACTTCAGATACGCAGTATTTT.

The chain carries TRBV28 and TRBJ2-5; 11 bases agree with TRBD2. The V segment lost 5 bases and the J segment 5 bases; nucleotides outside the gene matches: 13. The germline V gene encodes CDR1 MDHEN and CDR2 SYDVKM. The CDR3 is 17 amino acids. CDR3 coding DNA: TGTGCCAGCAGTGCCCTCGGGATGACTAGCGGGATGGAGACCCAGTACTTC. This translates into CASSALGMTSGMETQYF.

The chain employs TRBV7-9 and TRBJ2-1; no firm D call. This CDR3 spans 17 amino acids. Per the germline V gene, CDR1 is SEHNR and CDR2 is FQNEAQ (reference sequence). The V end was cut by 0 bases, the J end by 2 bases, with 14 bases between. CDR3 in amino acids: CASSLALGSSTYNEQFF. Here the CDR3 DNA reads TGTGCCAGCAGCTTAGCGCTGGGCTCCTCAACCTACAATGAGCAGTTCTTC.

With regard to this clone: One end of the junction fails to match germline, which may point to a read error. The rearrangement joins TRBV15 to TRBJ2-1; TRBD2 agrees at 15 bases. Germline V lookup: CDR1 LNHNV, CDR2 YYDKDF (reference sequence). CDR3 length: 14 residues. CDR3 amino acids: CATSMSWTSGRVLF. The CDR3 DNA reads TGTGCCACCAGCATGAGTTGGACTAGCGGGAGGGTCCTCTTC.

The chain couples TRBV18 to TRBJ1-5, with 7 bases aligning to TRBD1. The CDR3 is 16 amino acids. V was clipped by 3 bases and J by 0 bases; unmatched bases: 5. Germline V gene lookup returns CDR1 KGHSH and CDR2 LQKENI. DNA for the CDR3: TGTGCCAGCTCACCTCAGGGGGGATATAGCAATCAGCCCCAGCATTTT. It yields the protein CASSPQGGYSNQPQHF.

This chain connects TRBV27 to TRBJ2-7; 9 bases line up with TRBD1. Germline loops: CDR1 MNHEY, CDR2 SMNVEV (reference sequence). The V segment lost 5 bases and the J segment 3 bases; nucleotides outside the gene matches: 8. The CDR3 runs 15 residues. CDR3 sequence (DNA): TGTGCCAGCAGTGGCGCCGGGACAGGGAGCTACGAGCAGTACTTC. It codes for CASSGAGTGSYEQYF.